These T cell receptor beta chains were read from a single sample in a study of brain T cells in children with intractable seizures. Profiling relied on immunoSEQ multiplex PCR, and the TCRdb table lists in-frame clones only, not all of them. The sample has 300,000 to 400,000 clones; more than 85% are singletons. Sequences were derived from peripheral blood, sampled roughly 5 months after surgery. These receptors were collected from a boy younger than two with tuberous sclerosis and intractable seizures. Each CDR3 is given with its conserved first and last residue. The order of the fields is V gene, J gene, CDR3 protein.

>TRBV5-1|TRBJ2-1
CASSFGGAYNEQFF
>TRBV6-5|TRBJ2-5
CASWAGGQETQYF
>TRBV7-9|TRBJ2-1
CASSRQRDGPYNEQFF
>TRBV4-1|TRBJ2-1
CASGGLAGGSNEQFF
>TRBV29-1|TRBJ2-7
CSVESGGGYEQYF
>TRBV28|TRBJ1-2
CASSRGQVYTF
>TRBV5-6|TRBJ1-3
CASSLERAGNTIYF
>TRBV7-6|TRBJ2-3
CASSLRQGAYTDTQYF
>TRBV29-1|TRBJ2-5
CSVEGLGPQETQYF
>TRBV6-6|TRBJ1-4
CASRGSNEKLFF
>TRBV19|TRBJ1-1
CASSIAGGTEAFF
>TRBV11-2|TRBJ2-5
CASSGLRGGREKTQYF
>TRBV29-1|TRBJ2-1
CSVPMASGPNNEQFF
>TRBV19|TRBJ2-3
CASSPGRFTDTQYF
>TRBV11-2|TRBJ1-4
CASSSPYRVATNEKLFF
>TRBV16|TRBJ1-3
CASSRSNFDRFGNTIYF
>TRBV5-4|TRBJ2-3
CASSIGLEPHTQYF
>TRBV6-6|TRBJ2-1
CASKGLGYRDPEQFF
>TRBV7-8|TRBJ2-1
CASSTYNEQFF
>TRBV25-1|TRBJ2-7
CASSAHREYEQYF
>TRBV10-1|TRBJ2-2
CASRQNTGELFF
>TRBV7-8|TRBJ1-4
CASSPRRGFDGEKLFF
>TRBV19|TRBJ1-1
CASSIVPTGRLNTEAFF
>TRBV5-1|TRBJ1-5
CASSLVGGNQPQHF
>TRBV7-2|TRBJ2-2
CAIESRPINTGELFF
>TRBV18|TRBJ2-3
CASSPLPSLGTQYF